Presented here are 29 T cell receptor beta chains from one specimen sequenced in a study of molecular identifiers for immune sequencing clone quantification. TCRdb called the PCR reads again in MiXCR, with one record for every CDR3 protein. The sample consists of about 40,000 distinct CDR3 sequences, approximately 17% of them appearing once. The material sequenced was naive CD8+ T cells from blood, with Jurkat cell RNA spiked in. Subset reported: FACS-sorted CD8+CD4-CCR7+CD45RA+ naive T cells. The receptors come from a human donor in good health. Some libraries in this study had Jurkat cell RNA spiked in.

The chain is built from TRBV9 and TRBJ2-5; TRBD2 might be the D (6 bases). V was trimmed by 3 bases and J by 4 bases, leaving 16 bases between them. The CDR3 totals 15 residues. Germline-derived CDR1 and CDR2 are SGDLS and YYNGEE. Here the CDR3 DNA reads TGTGCCAGCAGCGCTCCCGGGGCGCGGGGAGAGACCCAGTACTTC. It specifies CASSAPGARGETQYF.

Remarks on this clonotype: It may be a read error: a sequence one base away is much more abundant. The genes are TRBV27 and TRBJ2-7; D is ambiguous. From germline, CDR1 is MNHEY and CDR2 SMNVEV (reference sequence). The V end was cut by 7 bases, the J end by 3 bases, with 19 bases between. The CDR3 spans 15 residues. The CDR3 is CASNPGPVPDYEQYF. The CDR3 coding sequence is TGTGCCAGCAACCCGGGTCCGGTGCCTGACTACGAGCAGTACTTC.

This clonotype was found many times. The gene calls are TRBV9 and TRBJ2-1; 12 nucleotides match TRBD2. Germline V gene sequence: CDR1 SGDLS, CDR2 YYNGEE. J lost 5 bases, V lost 3 bases, and 9 bases had no gene match. The CDR3 runs 17 residues. The CDR3 region is CASSEPLAGGPHNEQFF. In DNA, the CDR3 is TGTGCCAGCAGCGAACCCCTAGCGGGAGGGCCCCACAATGAGCAGTTCTTC.

In regard to this clonotype: Since no conserved phenylalanine or tryptophan closes the CDR3, a read error is the likely cause. The rearrangement uses TRBV6-6 and TRBJ2-1; D gene ambiguous. V lost 6 bases, J lost 1 base, and 7 bases lay in between. The germline V gene encodes CDR1 MNHNY and CDR2 SVGAGI (reference sequence). This CDR3 has 13 amino acids. The CDR3 protein is CASSTGSYNEQFL. CDR3 nucleotide sequence: TGTGCCAGCAGCACCGGATCCTACAATGAGCAGTTCCTC.

This clonotype was seen many times. This chain connects TRBV7-3 to TRBJ2-3; 9 nucleotides line up with TRBD1. Unmatched junction bases numbered 8, after V lost 2 bases and J lost 5 bases. Germline V CDR1 and CDR2: SGHTA, FQGTGA. The CDR3 is made up of 16 amino acids. The CDR3 protein is CASSLAGTGSEDTQYF. CDR3 sequence (DNA): TGTGCCAGCAGCTTAGCCGGGACAGGGTCGGAAGATACGCAGTATTTT.

The chain uses TRBV20-1 and TRBJ2-3, with a possible D match to TRBD2 (5 bases). The CDR3 has 13 residues. The germline gives CDR1 DFQATT, CDR2 SNEGSKA (reference sequence). The germline V and J ends were trimmed by 0 bases and 10 bases, with 14 bases remaining between them. Here the CDR3 reads CSARDGETLPQYF. CDR3 DNA: TGCAGTGCTAGAGATGGGGAGACCCTCCCGCAGTATTTT.

This clonotype came up many times. The chain has TRBV2 and TRBJ2-1, with 9 bases lining up with TRBD2. Per the germline V gene, CDR1 is SNHLY and CDR2 is FYNNEI. The V segment lost 3 bases and the J segment 5 bases; nucleotides outside the gene matches: 5. The CDR3 extends over 15 amino acids. In nucleotides, the CDR3 is TGTGCCAGCAGTGAGGTAGCGGGAGCTAACAATGAGCAGTTCTTC. Protein: CASSEVAGANNEQFF.

The table lists this clonotype with a few counts. The CDR3 DNA reads TGTGCCAGCAATGGAGGGGCCTCCTACAATGAGCAGTTCTTC. Protein product: CASNGGASYNEQFF. The chain has TRBV28 and TRBJ2-1; D is possibly TRBD2 (6 bases). Germline-derived CDR1 and CDR2 are MDHEN and SYDVKM. The CDR3 has 14 residues. The ends were cut back, 7 bases at V and 0 bases at J, with 10 bases in the middle.

Many counts were recorded for this clonotype. CDR3 sequence: CASSRDRGGWPQHF. CDR3 sequence (DNA): TGCGCCAGCAGCCGCGACAGGGGCGGATGGCCCCAGCATTTT. The V and J genes are TRBV4-3 and TRBJ1-5; 8 bases map to TRBD1. The germline V gene encodes CDR1 LGHNA and CDR2 YSLEER. This CDR3 spans 14 amino acids. Trimming cost V 4 bases and J 9 bases; bases outside gene matches: 8.

This clonotype was counted only a few times. V gene TRBV28 combines with J gene TRBJ2-5; weak D call: TRBD2 (5 bases). The CDR3 is 14 amino acids. Germline CDR1 reads MDHEN; CDR2 reads SYDVKM. V dropped 5 bases and J dropped 2 bases, with 12 bases sitting between them. The CDR3 nucleotides are TGTGCCAGCAGTCCGTGGGGAGTTCAAGAGACCCAGTACTTC. Residues: CASSPWGVQETQYF.

Comment on this clonotype: One base away lies a much larger clone, so this may be a sequencing read error. The chain couples TRBV7-9 to TRBJ2-1, with 11 nucleotides matching TRBD2. The J segment lost 6 bases and the V segment lost 11 bases, leaving 6 bases of the junction unmatched. This CDR3 is built from 13 residues. The V gene's germline CDR1 is SEHNR and CDR2 FQNEAQ (reference sequence). The CDR3 DNA is TGTGCCTTCGGGCTAGCGGGAGGCAATGAGCAGTTCTTC. Translating gives CAFGLAGGNEQFF.

This clonotype has at least ten counts. V and J are TRBV6-2 or TRBV6-3 and TRBJ2-1, with D unresolved. This CDR3 has 11 residues. With 6 bases removed from V and 15 bases from J, the gap between germline ends came to 15 bases. Germline CDR1 and CDR2: MNHEY and SVGEGT. The CDR3 protein is CASRNGSPWFF. The CDR3 coding sequence is TGTGCCAGCAGAAATGGGTCCCCGTGGTTCTTC.

This clonotype was detected many times. This rearrangement joins TRBV12-3 or TRBV12-4 to TRBJ2-1, with D tentatively TRBD1 (6 bases). The V end was cut by 4 bases, the J end by 3 bases, with 13 bases between. The CDR3 has 15 amino acids. This chain's CDR3 is CASSSSGVRYNEQFF. Written as DNA, the CDR3 is TGTGCCAGCAGTTCCTCAGGGGTCCGCTACAATGAGCAGTTCTTC.

This clonotype was counted only a few times. The V gene is TRBV28, the J gene TRBJ1-5; TRBD1 might be the D (5 bases). The germline CDR1 and CDR2 sequences are MDHEN and SYDVKM. V was clipped by 5 bases and J by 4 bases, with 12 bases between them. The CDR3 consists of 14 residues. For the CDR3, the DNA is TGTGCCAGCAGTACCCCATGGGGGAATCAGCCCCAGCATTTT. Protein: CASSTPWGNQPQHF.

This clonotype was detected ten times or more. This chain connects TRBV20-1 to TRBJ1-6; perhaps TRBD1 as D (6 bases). CDR1 is DFQATT and CDR2 is SNEGSKA in the germline V gene (reference sequence). This CDR3 spans 15 amino acids. Deletions cut 6 bases from V and 2 bases from J, with 14 bases between. CDR3 in amino acids: CSATRRDTYNSPLHF. The CDR3 bases are TGCAGTGCCACTCGCCGGGACACCTATAATTCACCCCTCCACTTT.

This clonotype was observed at least ten times. The rearrangement links TRBV6-2 or TRBV6-3 to TRBJ2-7; the match to TRBD2 covers 13 bases. V lost 5 bases, J lost 6 bases, and 10 bases stayed unmatched. Germline CDR1 and CDR2: MNHEY and SVGEGT. This CDR3 is 16 amino acids long. CDR3 sequence reads: CASSKPGLAGLFEQYF. CDR3 DNA: TGTGCCAGCAGTAAACCGGGACTAGCGGGACTCTTCGAGCAGTACTTC.

This clonotype has a count of ten or more. The chain recombines TRBV7-3 with TRBJ2-1; TRBD1 agrees at 11 bases. CDR3 length: 14 amino acids. V lost 4 bases, J lost 4 bases, and 0 bases stayed unmatched. Germline V gene data show CDR1 as SGHTA and CDR2 as FQGTGA. This CDR3 reads CASSWDRGYNEQFF. The CDR3 DNA reads as TGTGCCAGCAGCTGGGACAGGGGGTACAATGAGCAGTTCTTC.

This clonotype was recorded at least ten times. V is TRBV7-9 and J is TRBJ1-5; 12 bases fit TRBD1. Trimming removed 4 bases from V and 11 bases from J; junction bases left unmatched: 6. Germline values: CDR1 SEHNR, CDR2 FQNEAQ (reference sequence). The CDR3 is made up of 14 amino acids. Here the CDR3 reads CASSSGQGADAQHF. The CDR3, as DNA: TGTGCCAGCAGCTCGGGACAGGGGGCCGATGCCCAGCATTTT.

This clonotype came up a few times. Here the CDR3 DNA reads TGTGCCAGCAGCTTGGGTCCAGGGGCTTACAATGAGCAGTTCTTC. Protein product: CASSLGPGAYNEQFF. The chain joins TRBV5-5 to TRBJ2-1; D possibly corresponds to TRBD1 (6 bases). This CDR3 region has 15 residues. Germline-derived CDR1 and CDR2 are SGHKS and YYEKEE (reference sequence). Deletions cut 0 bases from V and 4 bases from J, with 11 bases between.

This clonotype was seen only a few times. The chain combines TRBV28 with TRBJ2-5; D unclear. V lost 2 bases and J 5 bases, leaving 9 bases between the germline ends. The CDR3 totals 13 residues. Germline-derived CDR1 and CDR2 are MDHEN and SYDVKM. This chain's CDR3 is CASSLGLDETQYF. The CDR3 DNA reads TGTGCCAGCAGTTTAGGGCTAGACGAGACCCAGTACTTC.

V is TRBV5-3 and J is TRBJ1-6; 9 bases map to TRBD1. TRBV5-3 is marked as an open reading frame, function uncertain. The CDR3 length is 15 residues. V shed 8 bases and J 9 bases; nucleotides not matched to a gene: 12. The CDR3, as DNA: TGTGCCAGCAGTCCCGGGACAGGGTTAGGTTCACCCCTCCACTTT. Its translation: CASSPGTGLGSPLHF.

There are many counts of this clonotype. The rearrangement links TRBV6-2 or TRBV6-3 to TRBJ2-2, with a possible D match to TRBD1 (5 bases). There are 15 residues in the CDR3. V was clipped by 6 bases and J by 6 bases, with 17 bases between them. Germline CDR1 reads MNHEY; CDR2 reads SVGEGT. CDR3 nucleotides: TGTGCCAGCAGCCGACTCGACAGTCCCCCCGGGGAGCTGTTTTTT. It encodes CASSRLDSPPGELFF.

This chain links TRBV15 with TRBJ2-5; a possible D gene is TRBD1 (6 bases). Germline CDR1 LNHNV, CDR2 YYDKDF (reference sequence). The germline V and J ends were trimmed by 3 bases and 3 bases, with 8 bases remaining between them. The CDR3 loop spans 13 amino acids. CDR3 region: CATSRWTEETQYF. As DNA, the CDR3 is TGTGCCACCAGCAGGTGGACAGAAGAGACCCAGTACTTC.

V is TRBV10-3 and J is TRBJ2-3; a weak D match, TRBD2 (6 bases). Trimming took 4 bases from V and 1 from J, leaving 21 bases between them. The CDR3 is made up of 18 amino acids. Per germline, CDR1 ENHRY and CDR2 SYGVKD. This chain's CDR3 is CAISAAGTLGGGTDTQYF. The CDR3 nucleotides read TGTGCCATCAGTGCCGCCGGGACTCTCGGCGGTGGCACAGATACGCAGTATTTT.

This clonotype was observed at least ten times. The chain recombines TRBV29-1 with TRBJ2-2; TRBD2 might be the D (5 bases). V lost 5 bases and J 1 base, leaving 14 bases between the germline ends. Germline assignment: CDR1 SQVTM and CDR2 ANQGSEA. CDR3 length equals 15 residues. The CDR3 region is CSVHTGRENTGELFF. The CDR3 DNA reads as TGCAGCGTTCACACGGGGAGAGAGAACACCGGGGAGCTGTTTTTT.

This clonotype was recorded at least ten times. The CDR3 bases are TGTGCCACCAGCAGAGATGTGGGAGGATCCTACGAGCAGTACTTC. Its protein product is CATSRDVGGSYEQYF. V is TRBV15 and J is TRBJ2-7; D is perhaps TRBD2 (6 bases). The germline V gene encodes CDR1 LNHNV and CDR2 YYDKDF (reference sequence). V was cut by 0 bases and J by 1 base, with 10 bases left in between. The length of the CDR3 is 15 residues. The full variable domain, completed using reference TRBV15 and TRBJ2-7, is DAMVIQNPRYQVTQFGKPVTLSCSQTLNHNVMYWYQQKSSQAPKLLFHYYDKDFNNEADTPDNFQSRRPNTSFCFLDIRSPGLGDTAMYLCATSRDVGGSYEQYFGPGTRLTVT.

In this sample, this clonotype turned up many times. The V and J genes are TRBV12-3 or TRBV12-4 and TRBJ2-3; D remains unclear. The V end lost 3 bases, the J end lost 3 bases, and 10 bases lay between the germline ends. This CDR3 spans 14 amino acids. CDR3 sequence: CASSLGRPTDTQYF. The CDR3 region has the DNA TGTGCCAGCAGTTTGGGCAGGCCGACAGATACGCAGTATTTT.

In the case of this clonotype: Given a much more abundant clone one base away, this may be a read error. It is likely a read error, because the conserved phenylalanine at the end of the CDR3 is missing. The J gene is TRBJ2-7, the V gene TRBV6-6; 8 nucleotides align to TRBD1. Germline V gene sequence: CDR1 MNHNY, CDR2 SVGAGI (reference sequence). The CDR3 is made up of 18 amino acids. The ends lost 6 bases at V and 2 bases at J; junction bases unmatched: 18. The CDR3 protein is CASSTRGPETYRPYEQYS. The CDR3 nucleotides are TGTGCCAGCAGCACCAGGGGGCCCGAAACCTACCGGCCCTACGAGCAGTACTCC.

The table lists this clonotype with many counts. V usage is TRBV9 and J usage is TRBJ2-6; a weak D match, TRBD1 (6 bases). CDR1 and CDR2 from the germline V gene are SGDLS and YYNGEE. The CDR3 spans 20 residues. The ends were cut back, 1 base at V and 4 bases at J, with 24 bases in the middle. The CDR3 coding sequence is TGTGCCAGCAGCGTAAACCCCAAGGCAACCGGGACACCGGGGGCCAACGTCCTGACTTTC. Encoded protein: CASSVNPKATGTPGANVLTF.